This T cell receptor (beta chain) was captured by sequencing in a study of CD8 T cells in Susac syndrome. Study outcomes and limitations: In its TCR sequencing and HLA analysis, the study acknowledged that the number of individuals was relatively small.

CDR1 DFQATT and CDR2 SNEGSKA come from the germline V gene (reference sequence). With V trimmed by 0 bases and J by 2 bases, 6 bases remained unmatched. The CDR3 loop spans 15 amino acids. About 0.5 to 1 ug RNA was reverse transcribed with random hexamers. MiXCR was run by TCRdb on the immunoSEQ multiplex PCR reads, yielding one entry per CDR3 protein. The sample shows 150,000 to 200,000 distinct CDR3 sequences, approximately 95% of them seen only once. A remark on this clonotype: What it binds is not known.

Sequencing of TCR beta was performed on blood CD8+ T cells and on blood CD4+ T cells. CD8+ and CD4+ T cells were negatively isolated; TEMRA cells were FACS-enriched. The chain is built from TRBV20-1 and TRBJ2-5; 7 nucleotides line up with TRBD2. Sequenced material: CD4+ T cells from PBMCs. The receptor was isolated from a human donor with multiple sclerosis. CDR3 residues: CSARDPAGFQETQYF. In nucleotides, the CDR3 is TGCAGTGCTAGAGATCCAGCGGGATTTCAAGAGACCCAGTACTTC.